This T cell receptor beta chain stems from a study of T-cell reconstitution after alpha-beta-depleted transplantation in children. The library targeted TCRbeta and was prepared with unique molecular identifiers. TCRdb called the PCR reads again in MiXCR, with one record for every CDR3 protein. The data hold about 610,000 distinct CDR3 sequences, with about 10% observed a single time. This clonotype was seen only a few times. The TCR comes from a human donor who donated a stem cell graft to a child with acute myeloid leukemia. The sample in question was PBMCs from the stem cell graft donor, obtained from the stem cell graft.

CDR3 sequence (DNA): TGCAGCGTTGTCATAACCTACGAGCAGTACTTC. Encoded protein: CSVVITYEQYF. V usage is TRBV29-1 and J usage is TRBJ2-7; D remains unclear. The ends were cut back, 4 bases at V and 2 bases at J, with 6 bases in the middle. Germline CDR1 and CDR2: SQVTM and ANQGSEA. The CDR3 spans 11 residues.